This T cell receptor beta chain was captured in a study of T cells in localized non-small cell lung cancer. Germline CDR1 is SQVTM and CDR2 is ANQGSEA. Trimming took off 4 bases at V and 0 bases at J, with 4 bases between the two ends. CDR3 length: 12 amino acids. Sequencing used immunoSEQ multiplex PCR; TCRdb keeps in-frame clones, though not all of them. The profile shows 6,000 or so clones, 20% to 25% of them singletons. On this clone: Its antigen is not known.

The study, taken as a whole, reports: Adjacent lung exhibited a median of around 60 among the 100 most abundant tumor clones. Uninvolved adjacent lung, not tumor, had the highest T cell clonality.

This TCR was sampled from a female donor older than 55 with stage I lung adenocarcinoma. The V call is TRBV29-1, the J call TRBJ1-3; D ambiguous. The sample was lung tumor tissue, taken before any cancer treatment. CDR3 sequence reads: CSVASSGNTIYF. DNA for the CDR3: TGCAGCGTTGCCAGCTCTGGAAACACCATATATTTT.